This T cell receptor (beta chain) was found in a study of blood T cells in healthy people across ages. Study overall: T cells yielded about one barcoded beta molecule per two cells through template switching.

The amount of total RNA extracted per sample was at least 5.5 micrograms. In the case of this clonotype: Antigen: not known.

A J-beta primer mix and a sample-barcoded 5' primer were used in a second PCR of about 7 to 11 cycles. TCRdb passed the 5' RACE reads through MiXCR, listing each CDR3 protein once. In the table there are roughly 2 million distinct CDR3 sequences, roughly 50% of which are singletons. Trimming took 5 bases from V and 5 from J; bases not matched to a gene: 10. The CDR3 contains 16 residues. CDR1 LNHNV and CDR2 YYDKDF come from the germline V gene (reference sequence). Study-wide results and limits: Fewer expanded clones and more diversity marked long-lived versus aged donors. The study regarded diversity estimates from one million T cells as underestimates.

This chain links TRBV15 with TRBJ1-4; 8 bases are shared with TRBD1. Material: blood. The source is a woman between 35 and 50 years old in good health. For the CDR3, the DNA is TGTGCCACCAGCGCCGGATGGACAGGGACGAATGAAAAACTGTTTTTT. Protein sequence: CATSAGWTGTNEKLFF.